The entry that follows covers one TCR beta chain sequence. Its antigen remains unknown. The data derive from a study of cytomegalovirus exposure and HLA in healthy donors. Study-wide points: Analysis was carried out at a later point, and it linked a missense DCLRE1C variant to TCR beta V- and J-gene trimming. Accurate predictions that matched the HLA-A and HLA-B alleles of most subjects were reportedly made from TCR beta sequences. Most CMV-associated TCR beta chains were later found to appear HLA-restricted.

PCR employed 60 Vbeta and 13 Jbeta primers. Sequenced by immunoSEQ multiplex PCR; TCRdb stores in-frame clones only, minus some. The data show more than 95,000 clones, 77% seen once. Sequenced input: PBMCs. The source is a woman in her 40s in good health and CMV-seropositive.

The CDR3 DNA sequence: TGTGCCAGCAGCCAAGTTGGGCAGTCCTCCTACGAGCAGTACTTC. Residues: CASSQVGQSSYEQYF. This chain connects TRBV14 to TRBJ2-7; D remains ambiguous. This CDR3 is built from 15 residues. Trimming cost V 1 base and J 0 bases, with 10 bases left between them. CDR1 is SGHDN and CDR2 is FVKESK in the germline V gene.